This T cell receptor beta chain was captured in a study of blood T cells in healthy people across ages. With 6 bases removed from V and 4 bases from J, the gap between germline ends came to 16 bases. Germline V gene sequence: CDR1 DFQATT, CDR2 SNEGSKA (reference sequence). The CDR3 is 15 residues long. It was with a sample-barcoded 5' primer and a J-beta primer mix that a second PCR of about 6 to 12 cycles was run. A template-switch adaptor with 12 random nucleotides tagged each cDNA molecule. TCRdb called the 5' RACE reads again in MiXCR, with one record for every CDR3 protein. The sample shows about 2 million distinct CDR3 sequences, roughly 49% of them seen only once.

This TCR derives from a woman in her forties in good health. This chain links TRBV20-1 with TRBJ1-6; D remains ambiguous. Sequenced sample: blood. CDR3 bases: TGCAGTGCCCCCCACACCAGTACATATAATTCACCCCTCCACTTT. It yields the protein CSAPHTSTYNSPLHF.